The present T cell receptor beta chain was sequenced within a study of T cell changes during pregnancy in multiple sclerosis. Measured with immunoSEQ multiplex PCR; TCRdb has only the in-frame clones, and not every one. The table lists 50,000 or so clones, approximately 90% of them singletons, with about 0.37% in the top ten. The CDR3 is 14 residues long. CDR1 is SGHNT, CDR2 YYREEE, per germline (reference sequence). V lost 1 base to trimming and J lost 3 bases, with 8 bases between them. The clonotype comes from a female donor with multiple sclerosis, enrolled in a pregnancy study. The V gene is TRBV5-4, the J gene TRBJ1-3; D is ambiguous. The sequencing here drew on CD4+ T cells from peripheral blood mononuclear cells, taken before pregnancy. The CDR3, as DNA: TGTGCCAGCAGCTTGTTCGGGGTTGGAAACACCATATATTTT. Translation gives CASSLFGVGNTIYF.